The T cell receptor beta chain under discussion was sequenced for a study of blood T cell repertoires in COVID-19. The table came from immunoSEQ multiplex PCR; TCRdb's copy has only in-frame clones and leaves some out. This table has about 380,000 clones, 85% to 90% appearing once. CDR1 and CDR2 (germline): MNHNS, SASEGT. The length of the CDR3 is 14 residues. Trimming took 3 bases from V and 7 from J; bases not matched to a gene: 5. Material for sequencing was PBMCs or T cells enriched from blood (not recorded which). The sequence derives from a woman between 18 and 29 years old who had recovered from COVID-19. The chain employs TRBV6-1 and TRBJ1-4; the match to TRBD1 covers 7 bases. The CDR3 coding sequence is TGTGCCAGCAGTGAGTTAGGGGGCGGTGAAAAACTGTTTTTT. Translation gives CASSELGGGEKLFF.